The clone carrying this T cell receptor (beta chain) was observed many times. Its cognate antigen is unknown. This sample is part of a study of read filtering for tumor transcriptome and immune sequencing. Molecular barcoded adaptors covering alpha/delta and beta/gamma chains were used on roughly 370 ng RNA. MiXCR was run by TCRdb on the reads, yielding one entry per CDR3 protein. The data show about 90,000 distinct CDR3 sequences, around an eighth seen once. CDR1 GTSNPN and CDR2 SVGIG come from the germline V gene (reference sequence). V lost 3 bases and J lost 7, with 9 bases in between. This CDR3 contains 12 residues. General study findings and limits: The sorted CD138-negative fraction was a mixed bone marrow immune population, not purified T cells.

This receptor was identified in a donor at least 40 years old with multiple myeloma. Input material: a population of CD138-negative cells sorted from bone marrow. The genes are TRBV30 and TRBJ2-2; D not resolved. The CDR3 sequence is CAWSLQLGELFF. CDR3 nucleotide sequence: TGTGCCTGGAGCCTTCAGCTCGGGGAGCTGTTTTTT.